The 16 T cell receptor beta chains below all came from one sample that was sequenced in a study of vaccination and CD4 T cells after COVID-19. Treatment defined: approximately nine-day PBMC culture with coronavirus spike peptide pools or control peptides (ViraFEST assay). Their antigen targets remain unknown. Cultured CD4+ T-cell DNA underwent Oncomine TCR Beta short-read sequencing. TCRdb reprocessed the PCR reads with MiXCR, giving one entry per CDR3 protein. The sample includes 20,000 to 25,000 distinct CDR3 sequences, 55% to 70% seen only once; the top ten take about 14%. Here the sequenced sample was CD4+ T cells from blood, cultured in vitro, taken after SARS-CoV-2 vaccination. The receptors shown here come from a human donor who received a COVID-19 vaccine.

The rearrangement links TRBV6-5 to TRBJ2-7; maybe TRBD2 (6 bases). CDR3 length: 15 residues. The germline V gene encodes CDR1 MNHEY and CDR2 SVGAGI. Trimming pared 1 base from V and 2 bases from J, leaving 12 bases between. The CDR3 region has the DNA TGTGCCAGCAGTTACTTTCGGACTACCGCCTACGAGCAGTACTTC. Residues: CASSYFRTTAYEQYF.

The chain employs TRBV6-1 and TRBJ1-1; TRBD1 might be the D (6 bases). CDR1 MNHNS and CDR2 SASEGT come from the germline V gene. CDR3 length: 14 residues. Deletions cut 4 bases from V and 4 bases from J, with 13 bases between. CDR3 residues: CASSGQVASTEAFF. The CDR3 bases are TGTGCCAGCAGTGGACAGGTAGCGAGCACTGAAGCTTTCTTT.

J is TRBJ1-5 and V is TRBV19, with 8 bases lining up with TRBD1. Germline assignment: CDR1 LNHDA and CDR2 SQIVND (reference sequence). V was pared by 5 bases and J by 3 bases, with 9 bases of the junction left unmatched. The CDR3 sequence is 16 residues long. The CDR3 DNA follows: TGTGCCAGTAGTGGGCCGACAGGGGACTACAATCAGCCCCAGCATTTT. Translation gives CASSGPTGDYNQPQHF.

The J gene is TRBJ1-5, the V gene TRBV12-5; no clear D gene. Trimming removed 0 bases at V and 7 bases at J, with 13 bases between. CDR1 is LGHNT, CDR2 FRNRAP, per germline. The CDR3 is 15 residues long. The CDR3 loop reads CASGLVVADPQPQHF. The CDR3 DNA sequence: TGTGCTAGTGGTTTGGTAGTAGCAGATCCACAGCCCCAGCATTTT.

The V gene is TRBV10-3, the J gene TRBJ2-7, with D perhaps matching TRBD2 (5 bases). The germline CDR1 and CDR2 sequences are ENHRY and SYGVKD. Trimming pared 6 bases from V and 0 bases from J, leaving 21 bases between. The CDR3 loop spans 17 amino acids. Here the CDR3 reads CAISPSEPDWNSYEQYF. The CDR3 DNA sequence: TGTGCCATCAGCCCCTCCGAGCCGGACTGGAACTCCTACGAGCAGTACTTC.

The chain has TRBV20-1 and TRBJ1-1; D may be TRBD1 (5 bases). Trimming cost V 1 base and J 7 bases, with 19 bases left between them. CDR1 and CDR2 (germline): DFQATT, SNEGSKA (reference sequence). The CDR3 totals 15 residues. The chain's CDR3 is CSARVWRGGASEAFF. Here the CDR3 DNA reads TGCAGTGCTAGAGTGTGGCGCGGGGGTGCGAGTGAAGCTTTCTTT.

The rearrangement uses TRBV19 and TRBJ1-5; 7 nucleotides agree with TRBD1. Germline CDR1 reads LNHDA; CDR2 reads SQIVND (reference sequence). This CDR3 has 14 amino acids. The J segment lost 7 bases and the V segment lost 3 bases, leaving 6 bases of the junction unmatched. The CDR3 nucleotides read TGTGCCAGTAGTATTCAGGGGGTCGGGCAGCCCCAGCATTTT. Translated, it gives CASSIQGVGQPQHF.

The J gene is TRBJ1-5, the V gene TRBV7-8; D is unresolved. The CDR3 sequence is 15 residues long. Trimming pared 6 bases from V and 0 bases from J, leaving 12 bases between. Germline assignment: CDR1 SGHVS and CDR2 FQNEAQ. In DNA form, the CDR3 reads TGTGCCAGCAGGAGACACCCCTATAGCAATCAGCCCCAGCATTTT. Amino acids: CASRRHPYSNQPQHF.

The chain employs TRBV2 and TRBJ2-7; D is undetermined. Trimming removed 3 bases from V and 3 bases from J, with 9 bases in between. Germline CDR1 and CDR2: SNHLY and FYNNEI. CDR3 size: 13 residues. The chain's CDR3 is CASSEVPYYEQYF. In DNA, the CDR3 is TGTGCCAGCAGTGAGGTCCCCTACTACGAGCAGTACTTC.

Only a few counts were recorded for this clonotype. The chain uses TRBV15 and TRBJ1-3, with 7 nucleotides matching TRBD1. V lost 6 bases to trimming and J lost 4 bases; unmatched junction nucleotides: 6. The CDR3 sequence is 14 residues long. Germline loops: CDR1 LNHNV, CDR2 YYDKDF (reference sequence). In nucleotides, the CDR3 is TGTGCCACCAGACCCGGGACAGTCGGAAACACCATATATTTT. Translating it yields CATRPGTVGNTIYF.

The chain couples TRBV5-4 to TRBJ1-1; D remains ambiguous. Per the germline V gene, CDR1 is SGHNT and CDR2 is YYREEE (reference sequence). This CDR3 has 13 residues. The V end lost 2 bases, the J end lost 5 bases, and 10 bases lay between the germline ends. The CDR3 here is CASSLGPHTEAFF. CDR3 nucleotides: TGTGCCAGCAGCTTAGGTCCACATACTGAAGCTTTCTTT.

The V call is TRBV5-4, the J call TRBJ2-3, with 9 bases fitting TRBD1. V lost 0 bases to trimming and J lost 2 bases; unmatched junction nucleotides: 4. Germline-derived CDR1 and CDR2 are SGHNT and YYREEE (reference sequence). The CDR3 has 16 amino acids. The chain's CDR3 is CASSLGRDRVTDTQYF. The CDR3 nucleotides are TGTGCCAGCAGCTTGGGCCGGGACAGGGTCACAGATACGCAGTATTTT.

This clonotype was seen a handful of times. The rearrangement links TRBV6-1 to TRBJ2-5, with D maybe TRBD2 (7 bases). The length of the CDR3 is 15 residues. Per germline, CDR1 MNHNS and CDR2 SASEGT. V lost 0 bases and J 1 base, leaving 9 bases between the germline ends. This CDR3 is CASSEAGGVQETQYF. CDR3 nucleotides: TGTGCCAGCAGTGAAGCAGGGGGGGTCCAAGAGACCCAGTACTTC.

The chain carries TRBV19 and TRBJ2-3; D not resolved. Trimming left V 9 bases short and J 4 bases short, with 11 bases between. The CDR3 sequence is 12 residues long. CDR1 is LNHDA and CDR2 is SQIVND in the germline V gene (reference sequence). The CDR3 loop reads CASRTWSDTQYF. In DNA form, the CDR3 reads TGTGCCAGCAGGACCTGGTCAGATACGCAGTATTTT.

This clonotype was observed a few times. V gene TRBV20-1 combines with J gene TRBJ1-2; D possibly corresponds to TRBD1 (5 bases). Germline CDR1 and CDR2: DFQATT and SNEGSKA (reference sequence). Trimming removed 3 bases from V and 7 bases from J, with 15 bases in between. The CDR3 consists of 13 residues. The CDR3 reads CSASPGQGAGYTF. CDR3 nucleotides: TGCAGTGCTAGTCCCGGCCAGGGAGCTGGCTACACCTTC.

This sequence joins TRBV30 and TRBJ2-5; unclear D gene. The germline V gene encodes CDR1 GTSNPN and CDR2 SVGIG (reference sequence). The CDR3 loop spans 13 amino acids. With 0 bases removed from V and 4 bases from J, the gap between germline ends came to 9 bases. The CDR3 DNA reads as TGTGCCTGGAGTGTACGGCCGGGAGAGACCCAGTACTTC. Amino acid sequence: CAWSVRPGETQYF.